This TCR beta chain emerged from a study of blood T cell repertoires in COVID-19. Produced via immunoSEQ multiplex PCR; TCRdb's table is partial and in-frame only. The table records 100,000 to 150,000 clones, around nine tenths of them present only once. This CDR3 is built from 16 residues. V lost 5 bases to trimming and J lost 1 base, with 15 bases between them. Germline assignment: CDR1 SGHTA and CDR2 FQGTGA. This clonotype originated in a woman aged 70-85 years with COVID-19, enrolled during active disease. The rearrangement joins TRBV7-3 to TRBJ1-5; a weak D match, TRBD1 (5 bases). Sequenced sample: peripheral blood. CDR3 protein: CASSDRQILSNQPQHF. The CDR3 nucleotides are TGTGCCAGCAGCGACCGACAGATTTTAAGCAATCAGCCCCAGCATTTT.